This passage covers 9 T cell receptor beta chains from one sample sequenced in a study of cytomegalovirus exposure and HLA in healthy donors. Primers included in the PCR were 60 Vbeta and 13 Jbeta primers. Generated by immunoSEQ multiplex PCR, the TCRdb table keeps only in-frame clones and is missing some. The sample shows 110,000 or so clones, around 74% of them seen only once. Sequencing was performed on PBMCs. The source is a woman between 35 and 50 years old in good health and CMV-seropositive.

This chain connects TRBV13 to TRBJ2-2, with D hard to call. The ends were cut back, 5 bases at V and 9 bases at J, with 10 bases in the middle. Germline lookup yields CDR1 PRHDT and CDR2 FYEKMQ (reference sequence). The CDR3 totals 12 residues. CDR3 coding DNA: TGTGCCAGCAGCATCGGTCCTCGGGAGCTGTTTTTT. Translation gives CASSIGPRELFF.

The chain is built from TRBV11-2 and TRBJ2-5; TRBD2 agrees at 9 bases. The end of the DNA aligns better with TRBJ2-7, so the J call may be wrong. Germline lookup yields CDR1 SGHAT and CDR2 FQNNGV. There are 17 residues in the CDR3. The CDR3 protein is CASSLWAGGGSSYEQYF. Written as DNA, the CDR3 is TGTGCCAGCAGCCTCTGGGCGGGGGGGGGAAGCTCCTACGAGCAGTACTTC.

For this clone: The identical CDR3 is also encoded by other nucleotide sequences in the sample. The rearrangement uses TRBV27 and TRBJ1-2; 7 bases match TRBD1. This CDR3 has 12 amino acids. J gave up 8 bases and V 6 bases, and 6 bases lay outside the gene matches. Germline V CDR1 and CDR2: MNHEY, SMNVEV (reference sequence). CDR3 bases: TGTGCCAGCAGCCGCACAGGGGACGGCTACACCTTC. This translates into CASSRTGDGYTF.

The chain carries TRBV7-2 and TRBJ2-3; 7 nucleotides line up with TRBD1. J gave up 4 bases and V 3 bases, and 1 base lay outside the gene matches. This CDR3 contains 13 residues. Looked up from germline, CDR1 is SGHTA and CDR2 is FQGNSA. CDR3 protein: CASSFQGADTQYF. CDR3 sequence (DNA): TGTGCCAGCAGCTTTCAGGGGGCAGATACGCAGTATTTT.

This sequence joins TRBV18 and TRBJ2-3; D might be TRBD1 (5 bases). The germline gives CDR1 KGHSH, CDR2 LQKENI. V gave up 0 bases and J gave up 13 bases, with 14 bases separating them. This CDR3 contains 13 residues. DNA for the CDR3: TGTGCCAGCTCACCACCGGGGCTAAGCCTGAAGTATTTT. This gives the protein CASSPPGLSLKYF. The complete variable domain, with remaining parts taken from reference TRBV18 and TRBJ2-3, reads NAGVMQNPRHLVRRRGQEARLRCSPMKGHSHVYWYRQLPEEGLKFMVYLQKENIIDESGMPKERFSAEFPKEGPSILRIQQVVRGDSAAYFCASSPPGLSLKYFGPGTRLTVL.

This clone was recorded a few times. This chain joins TRBV6-6 and TRBJ2-3; 7 bases map to TRBD2. Trimming at V came to 4 bases and at J to 1 base, leaving 5 bases not matched to a gene. The germline gives CDR1 MNHNY, CDR2 SVGAGI (reference sequence). The CDR3 sequence is 15 residues long. The CDR3 here is CASSFGLVGTDTQYF. In nucleotides, the CDR3 is TGTGCCAGCAGTTTCGGACTAGTTGGCACAGATACGCAGTATTTT.

The rearrangement links TRBV10-3 to TRBJ1-1; 7 positions match TRBD1. Trimming cost V 10 bases and J 1 base; bases outside gene matches: 12. The CDR3 contains 15 residues. The germline V gene encodes CDR1 ENHRY and CDR2 SYGVKD. CDR3 sequence (DNA): TGTGCCACCCGGAGGGATCAGGGGGAGAACACTGAAGCTTTCTTT. Its translation: CATRRDQGENTEAFF.

The chain links TRBV25-1 to TRBJ2-1; 9 nucleotides line up with TRBD1. Trimming removed 4 bases from V and 9 bases from J; junction bases left unmatched: 4. The CDR3 spans 13 residues. The germline gives CDR1 MGHDK, CDR2 SYGVNS. The CDR3 DNA reads as TGTGCCAGCAGTGTCGGGACAGGGAGTGAGCAGTTCTTC. It specifies CASSVGTGSEQFF. The full variable domain, its missing parts supplied by reference TRBV25-1 and TRBJ2-1, is EADIYQTPRYLVIGTGKKITLECSQTMGHDKMYWYQQDPGMELHLIHYSYGVNSTEKGDLSSESTVSRIRTEHFPLTLESARPSHTSQYLCASSVGTGSEQFFGPGTRLTVL.

V and J are TRBV7-8 and TRBJ2-1; 10 bases are a match to TRBD2. Germline CDR1 is SGHVS and CDR2 is FQNEAQ. V trimming: 5 bases; J trimming: 2 bases; junction bases outside the gene matches: 3. CDR3 size: 15 residues. This CDR3 is CASSHSGRAYNEQFF. CDR3 bases: TGTGCCAGCAGCCACAGCGGGAGGGCCTACAATGAGCAGTTCTTC.